This TCR beta chain originates from a study of persistence of HIV-infected CD4 T cells. Study at large: Blood samples, up to roughly 200 mL, came from multiple time points, except two leukapheresis donors sampled once. A larger, less memory-rich fraction responded to anti-CD3/anti-CD28 beads than to antigen. Findings and caveats of the study: Antigen-responding cells were enriched for degenerate expanded CDR3beta sequences.

This clone was picked up one time. Its antigen is currently unknown. The junction does not match germline at one end; this may be a read error. This was the immunoSEQ version 4 assay in survey mode. Clones were read by immunoSEQ multiplex PCR, and TCRdb kept only the in-frame ones, dropping some. The table includes about 45,000 clones, about 90% detected once. The CDR3 runs 15 residues. Germline CDR1 is LGHDT and CDR2 is YNNKEL (reference sequence). This nonspecific control used anti-CD3/anti-CD28 bead stimulation of CD4+ T cells. Responding CD4+ T cells were sorted by upregulation of both CD40 ligand and CD69. Inclusion required CMV-positive serology and CD4+ counts above 400 cells/uL.

Sequencing used CD4+ T cells sorted from PBMCs after roughly 17-hour stimulation, obtained from a patient who received antiretroviral therapy. The V gene is TRBV3-1 (or the pseudogene TRBV3-2), the J gene TRBJ2-1; D call uncertain. This sequence was found in an adult woman with HIV who was CMV-seropositive. In nucleotides, the CDR3 is TGTGCCAACAGCCAAGATTTATCCACCTACAATGAGCAGTTCTTC. Amino acids: CANSQDLSTYNEQFF.